Following are 19 T cell receptor beta chains from one sample sequenced in a study of cytomegalovirus exposure and HLA in healthy donors. 60 Vbeta and 13 Jbeta primers were used in PCR. Method: immunoSEQ multiplex PCR; TCRdb's copy keeps in-frame clones and lacks some. This table has under 150,000 clones, 78% appearing once. The source material was PBMCs. Receptors originate from a male donor in good health and CMV-seronegative.

For this clone: A junction end diverges from the germline sequence, so it may reflect a read error. V usage is TRBV7-9 and J usage is TRBJ1-5, with 10 bases fitting TRBD1. Germline V gives CDR1 SEHNR, CDR2 FQNEAQ (reference sequence). The CDR3 sequence is 18 residues long. The CDR3 DNA reads as TGTTCCAGCAGCTCGGGACAGGGGCGCAAGGAATACGGTCAGCCCCAGCATTTT. The encoded protein is CSSSSGQGRKEYGQPQHF.

The chain joins TRBV7-9 to TRBJ1-1, with unresolved D. The length of the CDR3 is 13 residues. CDR1 and CDR2 from the germline V gene are SEHNR and FQNEAQ (reference sequence). V lost 4 bases, J lost 8 bases, and 14 bases lay in between. CDR3 nucleotide sequence: TGTGCCAGCAGCTCGGACTCATGGGCCGAAGCTTTCTTT. Amino acid sequence: CASSSDSWAEAFF.

This chain links TRBV7-9 with TRBJ2-1, with TRBD2 identical over 7 bases. CDR1 and CDR2 from the germline V gene are SEHNR and FQNEAQ (reference sequence). V trimming: 11 bases; J trimming: 2 bases; junction bases outside the gene matches: 9. The CDR3 contains 14 residues. CDR3 coding DNA: TGTGCCTTCATGCCGGGGGGTGCCTACAATGAGCAGTTCTTC. It encodes CAFMPGGAYNEQFF. The full variable domain, rest sourced from reference TRBV7-9 and TRBJ2-1, is DTGVSQNPRHKITKRGQNVTFRCDPISEHNRLYWYRQTLGQGPEFLTYFQNEAQLEKSRLLSDRFSAERPKGSFSTLEIQRTEQGDSAMYLCAFMPGGAYNEQFFGPGTRLTVL.

The gene calls are TRBV7-8 and TRBJ2-2; D perhaps matches TRBD1 (6 bases). The germline V gene has CDR1 SGHVS and CDR2 FQNEAQ. The CDR3 loop spans 15 amino acids. V gave up 1 base and J gave up 6 bases, with 12 bases separating them. The CDR3 region has the DNA TGTGCCAGCAGCTTAGGACAGGCTCACCCCGGGGAGCTGTTTTTT. Protein: CASSLGQAHPGELFF.

This chain uses TRBV14 with TRBJ2-2; no firm D call. The CDR3 has 13 amino acids. V lost 4 bases, J lost 2 bases, and 5 bases lay in between. CDR1 and CDR2 from the germline V gene are SGHDN and FVKESK. This chain's CDR3 is CASSPTNTGELFF. The CDR3 DNA is TGTGCCAGCAGCCCCACAAACACCGGGGAGCTGTTTTTT. The whole variable domain, remainder taken from reference TRBV14 and TRBJ2-2, is EAGVTQFPSHSVIEKGQTVTLRCDPISGHDNLYWYRRVMGKEIKFLLHFVKESKQDESGMPNNRFLAERTGGTYSTLKVQPAELEDSGVYFCASSPTNTGELFFGEGSRLTVL.

Worth noting for this clone: This sample also contains other DNA sequences that code for the same CDR3. The chain uses TRBV11-2 and TRBJ1-4; a possible D gene is TRBD1 (5 bases). V lost 5 bases and J 1 base, leaving 11 bases between the germline ends. This CDR3 has 15 residues. Germline V CDR1 and CDR2: SGHAT, FQNNGV. The CDR3 loop is CASSLGAVTNEKLFF. The CDR3 DNA is TGTGCCAGCAGCCTTGGGGCCGTAACTAATGAAAAACTGTTTTTT.

The chain has TRBV5-1 and TRBJ2-1; D may be TRBD2 (5 bases). The V end was cut by 2 bases, the J end by 2 bases, with 14 bases between. This CDR3 has 16 amino acids. CDR1 and CDR2 (germline): SGHRS, YFSETQ. DNA for the CDR3: TGCGCCAGCAGCTTTGAGGGAACTTACCCCTACAATGAGCAGTTCTTC. It yields the protein CASSFEGTYPYNEQFF.

The V and J genes are TRBV7-2 and TRBJ2-5; no clear D gene. Trimming left V 1 base short and J 5 bases short, with 11 bases between. The CDR3 length is 14 residues. Germline CDR1 reads SGHTA; CDR2 reads FQGNSA. In DNA form, the CDR3 reads TGTGCCAGCAGCTTAGTGGCAGGTGGGGAGACCCAGTACTTC. Translation gives CASSLVAGGETQYF.

V gene TRBV21-1 combines with J gene TRBJ2-3; the table's D call, TRBD2, was not checked against the DNA. TRBV21-1 is termed a pseudogene. The CDR3 consists of 18 residues. The CDR3 region is CASSKEGGQQYSTDTQYF. In nucleotides, the CDR3 is TGTGCCAGCAGCAAAGAGGGGGGGCAGCAGTATAGCACAGATACGCAGTATTTT.

The chain is built from TRBV9 and TRBJ2-3; unclear D gene. Trimming cost V 4 bases and J 6 bases, with 6 bases left between them. The CDR3 contains 11 residues. Germline V lookup: CDR1 SGDLS, CDR2 YYNGEE. Here the CDR3 DNA reads TGTGCCAGCAGCCAGGTCGATACGCAGTATTTT. Translating it yields CASSQVDTQYF. The complete variable domain, with remaining parts taken from reference TRBV9 and TRBJ2-3, reads DSGVTQTPKHLITATGQRVTLRCSPRSGDLSVYWYQQSLDQGLQFLIQYYNGEERAKGNILERFSAQQFPDLHSELNLSSLELGDSALYFCASSQVDTQYFGPGTRLTVL.

The rearrangement uses TRBV5-4 and TRBJ2-7; 7 bases are a match to TRBD1. The CDR3 spans 15 residues. V lost 4 bases, J lost 4 bases, and 11 bases stayed unmatched. Germline V lookup: CDR1 SGHNT, CDR2 YYREEE (reference sequence). The CDR3 is CASSPPGQIIYEQYF. The CDR3 DNA is TGTGCCAGCAGCCCCCCGGGACAGATCATTTACGAGCAGTACTTC.

V usage is TRBV7-2 and J usage is TRBJ2-5; 9 positions match TRBD2. Germline V lookup: CDR1 SGHTA, CDR2 FQGNSA. V gave up 5 bases and J gave up 2 bases; unmatched junction bases: 9. This CDR3 has 16 residues. This CDR3 is CASSETSGDAQETQYF. DNA for the CDR3: TGTGCCAGCAGCGAGACTAGCGGAGATGCTCAAGAGACCCAGTACTTC.

J is TRBJ1-1 and V is TRBV27; D is ambiguous. CDR3 length: 13 residues. Trimming removed 7 bases at V and 1 base at J, with 10 bases between. The V gene's germline CDR1 is MNHEY and CDR2 SMNVEV (reference sequence). CDR3 sequence (DNA): TGTGCCAGCAATTTTCAGGAGAACACTGAAGCTTTCTTT. Protein product: CASNFQENTEAFF.

This clone was observed a handful of times. The V gene is TRBV25-1, the J gene TRBJ2-7, with 10 bases matching TRBD1. The V segment lost 4 bases and the J segment 7 bases; nucleotides outside the gene matches: 4. Per germline, CDR1 MGHDK and CDR2 SYGVNS. CDR3 size: 13 residues. The DNA of the CDR3 is TGTGCCAGCAGTGGGGACAGGGGACGGGAGCAGTACTTC. It is translated as CASSGDRGREQYF.

In its sample, this clone was seen once. The rearrangement joins TRBV9 to TRBJ2-1, with TRBD1 identical over 12 bases. Germline V gene data show CDR1 as SGDLS and CDR2 as YYNGEE. There are 13 residues in the CDR3. V trimming: 7 bases; J trimming: 9 bases; junction bases outside the gene matches: 5. CDR3 in amino acids: CASGGQGASEQFF. CDR3 in DNA: TGTGCCAGCGGGGGACAGGGGGCCTCTGAGCAGTTCTTC. Full variable domain (remainder filled in from reference TRBV9 and TRBJ2-1): DSGVTQTPKHLITATGQRVTLRCSPRSGDLSVYWYQQSLDQGLQFLIQYYNGEERAKGNILERFSAQQFPDLHSELNLSSLELGDSALYFCASGGQGASEQFFGPGTRLTVL.

The gene calls are TRBV19 and TRBJ2-7, with 7 bases aligning to TRBD1. Germline V gene sequence: CDR1 LNHDA, CDR2 SQIVND (reference sequence). The CDR3 has 14 residues. The trim removed 6 bases at V and 2 bases at J, leaving 7 bases unmatched. The CDR3 here is CASRPPGQPYEQYF. As DNA, the CDR3 is TGTGCCAGTAGGCCCCCGGGACAGCCCTACGAGCAGTACTTC.

This clone showed up just once. The junction and the germline gene differ at one end; a read error may be behind it. The chain is built from TRBV7-9 and TRBJ2-5; TRBD2 matches 10 bases. CDR1 SEHNR and CDR2 FQNEAQ come from the germline V gene (reference sequence). The CDR3 length is 13 residues. The DNA for the CDR3 is TGTGCCAGCAGCCTAGCGGGAGTCTTGGCCCAGTACTTC. It encodes CASSLAGVLAQYF.

This chain connects TRBV9 to TRBJ2-7; TRBD1 might be the D (5 bases). Per the germline V gene, CDR1 is SGDLS and CDR2 is YYNGEE. The CDR3 sequence is 12 residues long. V lost 3 bases and J lost 4, with 8 bases in between. Written as DNA, the CDR3 is TGTGCCAGCAGCGGCCCAGGGTACGAGCAGTACTTC. This codes for CASSGPGYEQYF.

A few counts support this clone. This chain links TRBV5-6 with TRBJ1-1; possibly TRBD1 for D (6 bases). Germline assignment: CDR1 SGHDT and CDR2 YYEEEE. V shed 2 bases and J shed 2 bases, with 10 bases lying between them. The CDR3 extends over 14 amino acids. In DNA, the CDR3 is TGTGCCAGCAGCTTTCCGACAGGTAACACTGAAGCTTTCTTT. This gives the protein CASSFPTGNTEAFF.